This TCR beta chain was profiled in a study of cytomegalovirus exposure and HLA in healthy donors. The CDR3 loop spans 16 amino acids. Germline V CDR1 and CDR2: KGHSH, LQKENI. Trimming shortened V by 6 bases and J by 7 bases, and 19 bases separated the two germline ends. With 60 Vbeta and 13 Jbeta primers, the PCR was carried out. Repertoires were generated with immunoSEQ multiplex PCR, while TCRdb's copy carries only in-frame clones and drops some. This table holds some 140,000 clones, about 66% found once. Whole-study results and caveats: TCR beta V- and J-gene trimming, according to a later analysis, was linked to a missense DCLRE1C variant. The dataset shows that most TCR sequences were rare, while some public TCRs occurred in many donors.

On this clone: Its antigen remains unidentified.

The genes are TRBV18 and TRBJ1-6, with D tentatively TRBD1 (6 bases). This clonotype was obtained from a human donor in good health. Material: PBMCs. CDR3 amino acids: CASSPMGGAQNSPLHF. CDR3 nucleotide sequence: TGTGCCAGCTCCCCTATGGGGGGGGCACAAAATTCACCCCTCCACTTT.